The source of this T cell receptor (beta chain) is a study of cytomegalovirus exposure and HLA in healthy donors. Worth noting for this clone: The antigen is not known.

Overall study findings and caveats: Rarity held for most TCR sequences, but there were some public TCRs that occurred in many donors. TCR beta chain V- and J-gene trimming was linked, in a later analysis, to a missense variant in DCLRE1C. In a later analysis, HLA-associated beta chains showed higher expansion and lower generation probabilities than comparable chains.

Although they were nominally healthy when sampled, donors likely had unrecorded immune exposures. PCR used 60 Vbeta primers and 13 Jbeta primers. Measured with immunoSEQ multiplex PCR; TCRdb has only the in-frame clones, and not every one. Its clone listing holds 100,000 or so clones. Germline V gives CDR1 KGHSH, CDR2 LQKENI. Germline trimming cut 3 bases from V and 5 bases from J; bases unmatched to any gene: 6. This CDR3 is built from 14 residues. The genes are TRBV18 and TRBJ1-2; 7 bases agree with TRBD1. The receptor was derived from a man aged 50 to 60 in good health and CMV-seronegative. The sequenced sample was PBMCs. The CDR3 sequence is CASSPPNRGYGYTF. CDR3 bases: TGTGCCAGCTCACCGCCTAACAGGGGATATGGCTACACCTTC. Full variable domain (rest looked up from reference TRBV18 and TRBJ1-2): NAGVMQNPRHLVRRRGQEARLRCSPMKGHSHVYWYRQLPEEGLKFMVYLQKENIIDESGMPKERFSAEFPKEGPSILRIQQVVRGDSAAYFCASSPPNRGYGYTFGSGTRLTVV.